This TCR beta chain comes out of a study of cytomegalovirus exposure and HLA in healthy donors. This CDR3 has 15 residues. Notes on the study in general: Analysis was carried out at a later point, and it linked a missense DCLRE1C variant to TCR beta V- and J-gene trimming. Among TCR beta chains of equal frequency, HLA-associated ones were more clonally expanded in a later analysis.

A remark on this clone: Its antigen is not known.

Primers: 60 Vbeta forward and 13 Jbeta reverse. The data were produced by immunoSEQ multiplex PCR, yet TCRdb's version contains in-frame clones alone and is incomplete. The table includes around 140,000 clones, roughly 74% detected once. The rearrangement joins TRBV7-5 to TRBJ1-1; TRBD1 was called by the table and not checked on the DNA. TRBV7-5 is assigned pseudogene status. This clonotype was sampled from a woman younger than 30 in good health and CMV-seropositive. Specimen: PBMCs. The CDR3 DNA is TGTGTCAGAAGCCTAATGGACAGTATGAACACTGAAGCTTTCTTT. Protein: CVRSLMDSMNTEAFF.